This T cell receptor beta chain was retrieved from a study of T cell repertoires in cytomegalovirus infection. TCRdb called the reads again in MiXCR, with one record for every CDR3 protein. Here the sample spans 200,000 to 250,000 distinct CDR3 sequences, 35% to 40% being singletons. General observations from the study: The study found HLA-C-restricted CMV-specific TCR beta clonotypes dominating the ex vivo response.

The germline V gene encodes CDR1 SGHVS and CDR2 FNYEAQ. The CDR3 consists of 14 residues. The V end lost 4 bases, the J end lost 1 base, and 10 bases lay between the germline ends. This clonotype was recorded a few times. Antigen unknown. The sequencing here drew on CD8+ T cells from cultured PBMCs, taken from culture after CMV antigen stimulation. The sequence was obtained from a human donor in good health (CMV status not recorded). Some clones in this sample may be carry-over from other donors' samples. This chain uses TRBV7-6 with TRBJ1-1, with D unresolved. CDR3 amino acids: CASSSQTANTEAFF. The CDR3 bases are TGTGCCAGCAGCTCTCAAACAGCGAACACTGAAGCTTTCTTT. The full variable domain, completed using reference TRBV7-6 and TRBJ1-1, is GAGVSQSPRYKVTKRGQDVALRCDPISGHVSLYWYRQALGQGPEFLTYFNYEAQQDKSGLPNDRFSAERPEGSISTLTIQRTEQRDSAMYRCASSSQTANTEAFFGQGTRLTVV.